This T cell receptor (beta chain) was sequenced in a study of cytotoxic CD8 clonotypes in ibrutinib-treated CLL. To note about this clone: Its specificity is not known.

Study-wide results and limits: Whereas clonality rose at ibrutinib response, it declined toward baseline at progression. Contraction or stability on treatment was seen for public clonotypes, which were uncommon.

The intended depth for sequencing was 1 in 200,000 to 1 in 1 million T cells. TCRdb keeps only in-frame clones here, not all; method: immunoSEQ multiplex PCR. This sample has tens of thousands of clones, with 49% found just once. The CDR3 is 16 residues long. The V end lost 2 bases, the J end lost 3 bases, and 17 bases lay between the germline ends. CDR1 and CDR2 from the germline V gene are SGHRS and YFSETQ. Frozen PBMC stocks contributed roughly 2 micrograms of genomic DNA to the TCR beta libraries. This receptor was identified in a human donor with chronic lymphocytic leukemia. V usage is TRBV5-1 and J usage is TRBJ1-2; the D is unclear. This specimen was PBMCs, taken before ibrutinib treatment. The CDR3 DNA is TGCGCCAGCAGCTTAAGGTCCTCCCCCGAGGACTATGGCTACACCTTC. This codes for CASSLRSSPEDYGYTF.